The 11 T cell receptor beta chains in this list originate from one sample, sequenced in a study of OX40 agonist ivuxolimab in advanced cancers. Profiled with immunoSEQ multiplex PCR; TCRdb holds only in-frame clones, not every one. The profile shows 75,000 to 100,000 clones, 84% of them singletons. Source: CD4+ or CD8+ T cells sorted from blood, taken in a trial of the OX40 agonist ivuxolimab. These receptors all come from an adult with an advanced solid tumor such as melanoma, head and neck, liver or kidney cancer.

The V gene is TRBV27, the J gene TRBJ2-2; 9 nucleotides align to TRBD2. The CDR3 is made up of 17 amino acids. Germline CDR1 reads MNHEY; CDR2 reads SMNVEV (reference sequence). Trimming took 4 bases from V and 4 from J; bases not matched to a gene: 10. The CDR3 loop reads CASSSPTASGITGELFF. The CDR3 nucleotides read TGTGCCAGCAGTTCCCCAACCGCTAGCGGGATCACCGGGGAGCTGTTTTTT.

The rearrangement links TRBV19 to TRBJ1-2; D gene ambiguous. Germline-derived CDR1 and CDR2 are LNHDA and SQIVND (reference sequence). The CDR3 spans 14 residues. V was shortened by 2 bases and J by 4 bases, with 11 bases between the two germline ends. The CDR3 DNA reads as TGTGCCAGTAGTATATCGACACAGAGCTATGGCTACACCTTC. Protein product: CASSISTQSYGYTF.

The chain couples TRBV29-1 to TRBJ1-2; tentatively, D is TRBD1 (5 bases). The CDR3 loop spans 13 amino acids. V was pared by 7 bases and J by 6 bases, with 18 bases between. Germline V lookup: CDR1 SQVTM, CDR2 ANQGSEA. As DNA, the CDR3 is TGCAGCGGGATCTCGGACGGGGGGAATGGCTACACCTTC. This translates into CSGISDGGNGYTF.

The chain is built from TRBV9 and TRBJ2-3; 9 bases fit TRBD1. Germline trimming cut 3 bases from V and 3 bases from J; bases unmatched to any gene: 8. This CDR3 has 16 amino acids. Germline-derived CDR1 and CDR2 are SGDLS and YYNGEE. Here the CDR3 reads CASSAGGTGMTDTQYF. In nucleotides, the CDR3 is TGTGCCAGCAGCGCCGGGGGGACAGGGATGACAGATACGCAGTATTTT.

The chain has TRBV29-1 and TRBJ1-2; D is uncertain. CDR1 SQVTM and CDR2 ANQGSEA come from the germline V gene. CDR3 length: 12 amino acids. V lost 5 bases and J 5 bases, leaving 12 bases between the germline ends. In DNA, the CDR3 is TGCAGCGTTTCCCTGGGAATTTATGGCTACACCTTC. Translated: CSVSLGIYGYTF.

V usage is TRBV5-1 and J usage is TRBJ2-2; D may be TRBD1 or TRBD2 (5 bases each). In germline, CDR1 is SGHRS, CDR2 YFSETQ. Trimming cost V 1 base and J 5 bases, with 12 bases left between them. The CDR3 contains 15 residues. In DNA, the CDR3 is TGCGCCAGCAGCTTGCGGGGCTCGGATACCGGGGAGCTGTTTTTT. Protein product: CASSLRGSDTGELFF.

This rearrangement joins TRBV7-2 to TRBJ2-5, with 7 bases identical to TRBD2. With V trimmed by 5 bases and J by 7 bases, 16 bases remained unmatched. This CDR3 spans 16 amino acids. Germline assignment: CDR1 SGHTA and CDR2 FQGNSA. The CDR3 spells CASSPSPSGGKWTQYF. The CDR3 DNA reads as TGTGCCAGCAGCCCCTCCCCTTCCGGGGGGAAGTGGACCCAGTACTTC.

The chain couples TRBV5-1 to TRBJ1-5; no firm D call. The CDR3 runs to 15 residues. V dropped 0 bases and J dropped 0 bases, with 7 bases sitting between them. Germline V lookup: CDR1 SGHRS, CDR2 YFSETQ. This CDR3 reads CASSLVGNSNQPQHF. The DNA of the CDR3 is TGCGCCAGCAGCTTGGTTGGGAATAGCAATCAGCCCCAGCATTTT. Drawing the rest from reference TRBV5-1 and TRBJ1-5, the complete variable domain is KAGVTQTPRYLIKTRGQQVTLSCSPISGHRSVSWYQQTPGQGLQFLFEYFSETQRNKGNFPGRFSGRQFSNSRSEMNVSTLELGDSALYLCASSLVGNSNQPQHFGDGTRLSIL.

The V gene is TRBV27, the J gene TRBJ1-1; 7 nucleotides agree with TRBD1. The CDR3 totals 11 residues. Germline-derived CDR1 and CDR2 are MNHEY and SMNVEV (reference sequence). V gave up 5 bases and J gave up 10 bases; unmatched junction bases: 4. For the CDR3, the DNA is TGTGCCAGCAGTCTCAGGGGGGGAGCTTTCTTT. It codes for CASSLRGGAFF.

The rearrangement links TRBV19 to TRBJ1-1; 8 bases map to TRBD1. CDR3 length: 17 residues. Looked up from germline, CDR1 is LNHDA and CDR2 is SQIVND (reference sequence). Trimming at V came to 3 bases and at J to 0 bases, leaving 9 bases not matched to a gene. The CDR3 DNA reads TGTGCCAGTAGTATGGACAGGGCGGATTTAATGAACACTGAAGCTTTCTTT. Protein: CASSMDRADLMNTEAFF.

This clone was counted once. V and J are TRBV2 and TRBJ2-3; no clear D. The CDR3 loop spans 14 amino acids. Germline V gene lookup returns CDR1 SNHLY and CDR2 FYNNEI. V lost 6 bases, J lost 0 bases, and 10 bases lay in between. The chain's CDR3 is CASSLLVSTDTQYF. CDR3 sequence (DNA): TGTGCCAGCAGCCTCTTAGTTAGCACAGATACGCAGTATTTT.